One sample yielded the 20 T cell receptor beta chains listed below, sequenced in a study of T cell responses to AZD1222 COVID-19 vaccine. Assay used: immunoSEQ multiplex PCR; TCRdb lists only in-frame clones, some missing. The repertoire consists of 110,000 or so clones, with about 87% occurring once and the leading ten covering 4.4%. The material sequenced was peripheral blood, taken 28 days after the second AZD1222 dose. Source of these receptors: an adult who received the AZD1222 COVID-19 vaccine.

This chain joins TRBV19 and TRBJ1-1, with D unclear. This CDR3 region has 14 residues. CDR1 and CDR2 (germline): LNHDA, SQIVND (reference sequence). V was pared by 7 bases and J by 1 base, with 13 bases between. In nucleotides, the CDR3 is TGTGCCAGTAACCGAGGGTTGAGGAACACTGAAGCTTTCTTT. It codes for CASNRGLRNTEAFF.

The J gene is TRBJ2-2, the V gene TRBV19; D not certain. Germline CDR1 and CDR2: LNHDA and SQIVND (reference sequence). Trimming removed 5 bases from V and 0 bases from J, with 7 bases in between. The CDR3 has 14 amino acids. The CDR3 loop is CASSSSTNTGELFF. For the CDR3, the DNA is TGTGCCAGTAGTTCCTCTACGAACACCGGGGAGCTGTTTTTT. The full variable domain, its missing parts supplied by reference TRBV19 and TRBJ2-2, is DGGITQSPKYLFRKEGQNVTLSCEQNLNHDAMYWYRQDPGQGLRLIYYSQIVNDFQKGDIAEGYSVSREKKESFPLTVTSAQKNPTAFYLCASSSSTNTGELFFGEGSRLTVL.

This chain joins TRBV7-6 and TRBJ1-6; TRBD1 aligns across 11 bases. Trimming cost V 0 bases and J 8 bases; bases outside gene matches: 3. The CDR3 sequence is 16 residues long. Germline lookup yields CDR1 SGHVS and CDR2 FNYEAQ. The CDR3 sequence: CASSLAGQGGYSPLHF. For the CDR3, the DNA is TGTGCCAGCAGCTTAGCGGGACAGGGGGGATATTCACCCCTCCACTTT.

The chain has TRBV27 and TRBJ2-1; 7 bases align to TRBD1. From germline, CDR1 is MNHEY and CDR2 SMNVEV (reference sequence). V shed 5 bases and J 4 bases; nucleotides not matched to a gene: 8. The CDR3 spans 15 residues. The CDR3 sequence: CASSLSGQRYNEQFF. In DNA form, the CDR3 reads TGTGCCAGCAGTCTTTCGGGACAGAGATACAATGAGCAGTTCTTC.

The chain employs TRBV21-1 and TRBJ1-5; the table's D call TRBD1 went unverified against the DNA. TRBV21-1 constitutes a pseudogene. CDR3 length equals 20 residues. The CDR3 DNA reads TGTGCCAGCAGCAAAGCTCTCGGGACAGGGGGCCTGGGAAGCAATCAGCCCCAGCATTTT. Protein sequence: CASSKALGTGGLGSNQPQHF.

A few counts support this clone. J is TRBJ2-3 and V is TRBV9; 9 nucleotides align to TRBD1. The CDR3 length is 16 residues. The germline CDR1 and CDR2 sequences are SGDLS and YYNGEE. The V and J ends lost 3 bases and 8 bases, in that order; junction bases with no gene match: 13. The CDR3 is CASSASGQGFSGTQYF. Written as DNA, the CDR3 is TGTGCCAGCAGCGCCTCGGGACAGGGTTTTTCTGGTACGCAGTATTTT. Looking up the rest from reference TRBV9 and TRBJ2-3 gives the full variable domain: DSGVTQTPKHLITATGQRVTLRCSPRSGDLSVYWYQQSLDQGLQFLIQYYNGEERAKGNILERFSAQQFPDLHSELNLSSLELGDSALYFCASSASGQGFSGTQYFGPGTRLTVL.

J is TRBJ2-3 and V is TRBV29-1; D possibly uses TRBD1 or TRBD2 (5 bases each). Germline CDR1 SQVTM, CDR2 ANQGSEA. This CDR3 is 14 amino acids long. Trimming pared 7 bases from V and 0 bases from J, leaving 14 bases between. CDR3 nucleotide sequence: TGCAGCGCCGAGGGCCAGGGCAGCACAGATACGCAGTATTTT. It codes for CSAEGQGSTDTQYF.

This clone was seen a handful of times. The chain is built from TRBV6-1 and TRBJ2-2; D ambiguous. Germline lookup yields CDR1 MNHNS and CDR2 SASEGT. The CDR3 spans 11 residues. V lost 10 bases and J 8 bases, leaving 11 bases between the germline ends. CDR3 in amino acids: CATPRGGELFF. The CDR3 DNA is TGTGCCACCCCACGTGGAGGGGAGCTGTTTTTT.

This clone has more than one count but fewer than ten. The rearrangement joins TRBV7-6 to TRBJ2-7; TRBD1 might be the D (6 bases). The CDR3 totals 15 residues. Between the trimmed V and J ends, which lost 3 bases and 1 base, there was a span of 13 bases. Germline V gene data show CDR1 as SGHVS and CDR2 as FNYEAQ. The CDR3: CASSLSGEASYEQYF. In DNA, the CDR3 is TGTGCCAGCAGCTTGTCAGGGGAAGCTTCCTACGAGCAGTACTTC.

The gene calls are TRBV19 and TRBJ2-2, with TRBD2 matching 8 bases. Trimming removed 2 bases from V and 4 bases from J; junction bases left unmatched: 6. This CDR3 is 16 amino acids long. Germline lookup yields CDR1 LNHDA and CDR2 SQIVND (reference sequence). This CDR3 is CASSIRREGTTGELFF. The CDR3 nucleotides are TGTGCCAGTAGTATAAGACGGGAGGGGACCACCGGGGAGCTGTTTTTT.

This rearrangement joins TRBV5-1 to TRBJ2-5, with D hard to call. From germline, CDR1 is SGHRS and CDR2 YFSETQ. The CDR3 extends over 15 amino acids. V gave up 0 bases and J gave up 3 bases, with 12 bases separating them. The CDR3 is CASSLGPTPKETQYF. The CDR3 region has the DNA TGCGCCAGCAGCTTGGGACCAACGCCCAAAGAGACCCAGTACTTC.

The chain is built from TRBV6-5 and TRBJ1-1, with TRBD1 matching over 9 bases. CDR1 and CDR2 (germline): MNHEY, SVGAGI. The CDR3 runs to 14 residues. Trimming took 5 bases from V and 9 from J; bases not matched to a gene: 10. The CDR3 loop reads CASSHTGGAGQAFF. The CDR3 region has the DNA TGTGCCAGCAGTCACACAGGGGGCGCGGGTCAAGCTTTCTTT.

The chain couples TRBV9 to TRBJ1-1; no firm D call. In germline, CDR1 is SGDLS, CDR2 YYNGEE. This CDR3 is built from 15 residues. Trimming pared 0 bases from V and 4 bases from J, leaving 13 bases between. The DNA of the CDR3 is TGTGCCAGCAGCGTAGATTCCCTTTCGTTCACTGAAGCTTTCTTT. Translated: CASSVDSLSFTEAFF.

Worth noting for this clone: The sample carries other DNA sequences with the same CDR3. The chain couples TRBV28 to TRBJ2-7, with D unresolved. The germline V gene has CDR1 MDHEN and CDR2 SYDVKM. Trimming took off 2 bases at V and 4 bases at J, with 6 bases between the two ends. The CDR3 extends over 12 amino acids. CDR3 residues: CASSLVGYEQYF. The CDR3 nucleotides read TGTGCCAGCAGTTTAGTCGGATACGAGCAGTACTTC.

The count of this clone is one. The rearrangement links TRBV20-1 to TRBJ2-7, with 14 bases aligning to TRBD2. CDR1 and CDR2 from the germline V gene are DFQATT and SNEGSKA (reference sequence). Trimming removed 3 bases from V and 5 bases from J; junction bases left unmatched: 12. This CDR3 spans 17 amino acids. As DNA, the CDR3 is TGCAGTGCTAGTCCGGGACTAGCGGGAGCGAGAGTCCACGAGCAGTACTTC. Translated: CSASPGLAGARVHEQYF.

CDR3 nucleotides: TGTGCCAGCAGCCCTACATCGGTCATCGGTTCGTACGAGCAGTACTTC. This gives the protein CASSPTSVIGSYEQYF. The rearrangement uses TRBV7-9 and TRBJ2-7; no firm D call. V lost 5 bases and J 4 bases, leaving 21 bases between the germline ends. This CDR3 comprises 16 residues. Germline CDR1 and CDR2: SEHNR and FQNEAQ (reference sequence).

This chain uses TRBV5-6 with TRBJ2-5; possibly TRBD1 or TRBD2 for D (5 bases each). Trimming stripped 2 bases from V and 4 bases from J, with 9 bases between. Looked up from germline, CDR1 is SGHDT and CDR2 is YYEEEE. This CDR3 comprises 13 residues. CDR3 in DNA: TGTGCCAGCAGCTTAGCTGGGGGAGAGACCCAGTACTTC. Translation gives CASSLAGGETQYF.

This rearrangement joins TRBV14 to TRBJ2-1; 8 bases fit TRBD2. The germline gives CDR1 SGHDN, CDR2 FVKESK. The CDR3 covers 16 residues. The ends lost 1 base at V and 5 bases at J; junction bases unmatched: 7. CDR3 DNA sequence: TGTGCCAGCAGCCAAGTGGGAACTAGCGGAAACAATGAGCAGTTCTTC. It yields the protein CASSQVGTSGNNEQFF. Filled out from reference TRBV14 and TRBJ2-1, the complete variable domain reads EAGVTQFPSHSVIEKGQTVTLRCDPISGHDNLYWYRRVMGKEIKFLLHFVKESKQDESGMPNNRFLAERTGGTYSTLKVQPAELEDSGVYFCASSQVGTSGNNEQFFGPGTRLTVL.

The chain combines TRBV4-2 with TRBJ2-4; D is unclear. Germline CDR1 and CDR2: LGHNA and YNFKEQ. V was trimmed by 4 bases and J by 0 bases, leaving 10 bases between them. This CDR3 region has 15 residues. In DNA, the CDR3 is TGTGCCAGCAGCCTCTCATTTTTAGCCAAAAACATTCAGTACTTC. It yields the protein CASSLSFLAKNIQYF.

Turning to this clone: One end of the junction does not line up with germline, which may come from a read error. This chain connects TRBV18 to TRBJ1-1; D remains ambiguous. Germline V gene data show CDR1 as KGHSH and CDR2 as LQKENI. This CDR3 spans 9 amino acids. The CDR3 loop is CASSAVTSF. CDR3 in DNA: TGTGCCAGCTCCGCTGTGACTTCCTTT.